Listed below are T cell receptor beta chains from one sample, sequenced in a study of CD8 T cells in Susac syndrome. TCRdb re-called the immunoSEQ multiplex PCR reads through MiXCR, storing one row per CDR3 protein. The sample shows fewer than 350,000 distinct CDR3 sequences, approximately 90% of them seen only once. Sequencing was done on a sample of CD4+ T cells from PBMCs. The receptors come from a human donor with multiple sclerosis. Both conserved end residues are part of each CDR3. Fields, in order: clone size, J gene, V gene, D gene, CDR3 DNA, CDR3 protein. A D gene is named only where the DNA matches it firmly. Expanded clones are given a class, and other clones once, few, many or no size at all.

size: NA
J: TRBJ2-1
V: TRBV20-1
D: NA
DNA: TGCAGTGCCGATAACTTAGCGGAATACTCCTACAATGAGCAGTTCTTC
CDR3: CSADNLAEYSYNEQFF

size: NA
J: TRBJ2-1
V: TRBV3-1
D: NA
DNA: TGTGCCAGCAGCCAAGAGGTAGGAGTATACAATGAGCAGTTCTTC
CDR3: CASSQEVGVYNEQFF

size: few
J: TRBJ1-5
V: TRBV7-9
D: NA
DNA: TGTGCCAGCAGAGCCTCAGGAATTGAAAGCGGGCCCCAGCATTTT
CDR3: CASRASGIESGPQHF

size: NA
J: TRBJ2-7
V: TRBV28
D: NA
DNA: TGTGCCAGCAGTTTCACACTCTACGAGCAGTACTTC
CDR3: CASSFTLYEQYF

size: NA
J: TRBJ2-7
V: TRBV7-9
D: TRBD1
DNA: TGTGCCAGCAGCTTAGGTCTGGGCAGGGGGAAAGACGAGCAGTACTTC
CDR3: CASSLGLGRGKDEQYF

size: NA
J: TRBJ2-3
V: TRBV7-2
D: NA
DNA: TGTGCCAGCAGCTTAGGTGTCGTACGCACAGATACGCAGTATTTT
CDR3: CASSLGVVRTDTQYF

size: once
J: TRBJ2-1
V: TRBV4-3
D: TRBD2
DNA: TGCGCCAGCAGCCAAGATCCGCCCTCTCTAGCGGGGTCTTGGAATGAGCAGTTCTTC
CDR3: CASSQDPPSLAGSWNEQFF

size: NA
J: TRBJ2-1
V: TRBV5-1
D: NA
DNA: TGCGCCAGCAGCTTGGGGGGGGCAAAGTCCTACAATGAGCAGTTCTTC
CDR3: CASSLGGAKSYNEQFF

size: NA
J: TRBJ1-1
V: TRBV5-4
D: NA
DNA: TGTGCCAGCAGTACCCCGGGGGGAAGCACTGAAGCTTTCTTT
CDR3: CASSTPGGSTEAFF

size: NA
J: TRBJ1-5
V: TRBV7-9
D: TRBD1
DNA: TGTGCCAGCAGTCCTCCGGGACAGGGGCAACAGCCCCAGCATTTT
CDR3: CASSPPGQGQQPQHF

size: NA
J: TRBJ2-1
V: TRBV7-3
D: TRBD2
DNA: TGTGCCAGCAGCTTAACCCAACTAGCGGGGACCAATGAGCAGTTCTTC
CDR3: CASSLTQLAGTNEQFF

size: NA
J: TRBJ2-1
V: TRBV5-6
D: NA
DNA: TGTGCCAGCAGCATGGTAGGAGGGAGCTCCTACAATGAGCAGTTCTTC
CDR3: CASSMVGGSSYNEQFF